This entry lists 10 T cell receptor beta chains sequenced from one sample in a study of cytotoxic CD8 clonotypes in ibrutinib-treated CLL. Method: immunoSEQ multiplex PCR; TCRdb's copy keeps in-frame clones and lacks some. The sample has approximately 340,000 clones; roughly 70% are singletons. The specimen was PBMCs, collected after 36 months of ibrutinib treatment. These receptors were taken from a human donor with chronic lymphocytic leukemia.

Of note for this clone: Different DNA sequences within this sample yield the same CDR3. The chain joins TRBV5-1 to TRBJ2-5; D is ambiguous. Trimming shortened V by 2 bases and J by 5 bases, and 7 bases separated the two germline ends. Per the germline V gene, CDR1 is SGHRS and CDR2 is YFSETQ. The CDR3 has 12 residues. The CDR3, as DNA: TGCGCCAGCAGCTTAGACCGGGAGACCCAGTACTTC. Translation gives CASSLDRETQYF.

The chain employs TRBV27 and TRBJ2-7; 8 positions match TRBD2. V dropped 5 bases and J dropped 6; count of bases not matched to a gene: 18. The CDR3 covers 17 residues. Germline CDR1 MNHEY, CDR2 SMNVEV (reference sequence). The CDR3: CASSPLRLARSDGEQYF. The CDR3 bases are TGTGCCAGCAGTCCATTGAGACTAGCGAGGAGCGACGGCGAGCAGTACTTC.

V usage is TRBV27 and J usage is TRBJ2-7; 10 nucleotides align to TRBD1. Germline CDR1 reads MNHEY; CDR2 reads SMNVEV (reference sequence). V lost 5 bases, J lost 1 base, and 2 bases stayed unmatched. CDR3 size: 14 residues. The CDR3 region is CASSQDRGSYEQYF. CDR3 coding DNA: TGTGCCAGCAGTCAGGACAGGGGGTCCTACGAGCAGTACTTC.

The chain carries TRBV27 and TRBJ1-5, with D hard to call. The V and J ends lost 5 bases and 6 bases respectively, with 14 bases between them. Germline V gene data show CDR1 as MNHEY and CDR2 as SMNVEV (reference sequence). The CDR3 is 14 amino acids. CDR3 loop: CASSAVGVGQPQHF. In nucleotides, the CDR3 is TGTGCCAGCAGTGCAGTTGGGGTGGGTCAGCCCCAGCATTTT.

V usage is TRBV28 and J usage is TRBJ2-2; 10 bases fit TRBD1. Trimming at V came to 4 bases and at J to 4 bases, leaving 18 bases not matched to a gene. Germline V gives CDR1 MDHEN, CDR2 SYDVKM. The CDR3 is 20 residues long. The CDR3 is CASSSGGQGWLAAITGELFF. In DNA, the CDR3 is TGTGCCAGCAGTTCCGGGGGACAGGGGTGGCTAGCGGCCATCACCGGGGAGCTGTTTTTT.

This clone was seen once. This chain's CDR3 is CASRAPGWTANTGELFF. CDR3 DNA sequence: TGCGCCAGCAGAGCACCGGGGTGGACGGCGAACACCGGGGAGCTGTTTTTT. The chain combines TRBV5-1 with TRBJ2-2, with D perhaps TRBD2 (5 bases). With 5 bases removed from V and 0 bases from J, the gap between germline ends came to 17 bases. The CDR3 spans 17 residues. Germline CDR1 is SGHRS and CDR2 is YFSETQ.

This clone has only a few counts. The chain uses TRBV7-8 and TRBJ2-2; D unresolved. The CDR3 spans 15 residues. CDR1 is SGHVS, CDR2 FQNEAQ, per germline. The V gene lost 7 bases and the J gene lost 5 bases, with 17 bases spanning the gap. The CDR3 loop is CASNLRSLGTGELFF. CDR3 sequence (DNA): TGTGCCAGCAACCTTAGATCTTTGGGGACCGGGGAGCTGTTTTTT. Variable domain in full (rest from reference TRBV7-8 and TRBJ2-2): GAGVSQSPRYKVAKRGQDVALRCDPISGHVSLFWYQQALGQGPEFLTYFQNEAQLDKSGLPSDRFFAERPEGSVSTLKIQRTQQEDSAVYLCASNLRSLGTGELFFGEGSRLTVL.

The sample holds a few counts of this clone. The V and J genes are TRBV25-1 and TRBJ2-1; D is ambiguous. Trimming took 2 bases from V and 10 from J, leaving 6 bases between them. In germline, CDR1 is MGHDK, CDR2 SYGVNS. The CDR3 totals 11 residues. The CDR3 DNA is TGTGCCAGCAGTGAAAGCGTCGAGCAGTTCTTC. Amino acids: CASSESVEQFF.

The chain combines TRBV13 with TRBJ2-7, with a weak D call TRBD2 (7 bases). This CDR3 comprises 13 residues. Germline assignment: CDR1 PRHDT and CDR2 FYEKMQ (reference sequence). The ends were cut back, 5 bases at V and 12 bases at J, with 20 bases in the middle. CDR3 sequence: CASSLGGGGVSYF. The CDR3 bases are TGTGCCAGCAGCCTTGGCGGGGGCGGCGTTTCGTACTTC. Full variable domain (missing parts from reference TRBV13 and TRBJ2-7): AAGVIQSPRHLIKEKRETATLKCYPIPRHDTVYWYQQGPGQDPQFLISFYEKMQSDKGSIPDRFSAQQFSDYHSELNMSSLELGDSALYFCASSLGGGGVSYFGPGTRLTVT.

In its sample, this clone was seen a few times. This chain connects TRBV4-1 to TRBJ1-6; D is possibly TRBD1 (5 bases). Trimming shortened V by 0 bases and J by 6 bases, and 18 bases separated the two germline ends. Germline V CDR1 and CDR2: MGHRA, YSYEKL. There are 18 residues in the CDR3. CDR3 protein: CASSQDSFQGPFNSPLHF. The DNA for the CDR3 is TGCGCCAGCAGCCAAGATTCATTCCAGGGACCCTTTAATTCACCCCTCCACTTT.